The TCR beta chain described here comes from a study of spatial heterogeneity in lung cancer. Study-level findings and limits: Tracking of ubiquitous and regional nonsynonymous mutations by counts of ubiquitous and regional expanded TCRs, respectively, was seen. Within tumors, counts of expanded alpha and beta TCRs tracked tumor mutation counts.

Note on this clonotype: Antigen specificity is unknown.

The CDR3 runs to 15 residues. V shed 2 bases and J shed 4 bases, with 14 bases lying between them. Germline CDR1 MDHEN, CDR2 SYDVKM. Regarding time point: sample taken at primary tumor resection. Tumor, nontumor lung or frozen PBMC supplied whole RNA that was sequenced unsorted. TCRdb processed the 5' RACE reads anew with MiXCR; each CDR3 protein has one entry. There are about 3,600 distinct CDR3 sequences in the sample; roughly 8.7% occur only once, and about 15% lies in the top ten. The rearrangement joins TRBV28 to TRBJ1-1; a possible D gene is TRBD1 (6 bases). The receptor was derived from a male donor with early-stage non-small cell lung cancer. The material was lung tumor tissue, obtained at surgery. The CDR3 coding sequence is TGTGCCAGCAGTTTAGAAAGGGGGGGAGGCACTGAAGCTTTCTTT. Amino acid sequence: CASSLERGGGTEAFF.